A single sample gave rise to the 20 T cell receptor beta chains below, sequenced in a study of cytomegalovirus exposure and HLA in healthy donors. The primer mix had 60 Vbeta and 13 Jbeta primers. Sequencing was performed with immunoSEQ multiplex PCR; in TCRdb, only in-frame clones are kept and a portion is missing. This sample has more than 95,000 clones, with 81% found just once. The sample taken for sequencing was PBMCs. All receptors come from a man aged 18 to 29 in good health and CMV-seronegative.

As regards this clone: It is likely a read error, because the conserved phenylalanine at the end of the CDR3 is missing. This chain joins TRBV18 and TRBJ1-6, with TRBD1 as a possible D gene (5 bases). Trimming removed 2 bases at V and 5 bases at J, with 7 bases between. In germline, CDR1 is KGHSH, CDR2 LQKENI. The CDR3 is made up of 14 amino acids. CDR3 region: CASSPGADNSPLHL. CDR3 bases: TGTGCCAGCTCACCAGGGGCAGATAATTCACCCCTCCACCTT.

The chain joins TRBV18 to TRBJ2-7; a possible D gene is TRBD1 (5 bases). The CDR3 runs 16 residues. Trimming took 0 bases from V and 2 from J, leaving 14 bases between them. The germline gives CDR1 KGHSH, CDR2 LQKENI. As DNA, the CDR3 is TGTGCCAGCTCACCACCGAAGGGTACAGGAACCTACGAGCAGTACTTC. It yields the protein CASSPPKGTGTYEQYF.

This chain joins TRBV4-2 and TRBJ1-2; D ambiguous. The CDR3 spans 15 residues. Trimming pared 0 bases from V and 4 bases from J, leaving 12 bases between. Germline V gene sequence: CDR1 LGHNA, CDR2 YNFKEQ. The DNA of the CDR3 is TGTGCCAGCAGCCAAGAAAAAGAGGGAGTCTATGGCTACACCTTC. Translated, it gives CASSQEKEGVYGYTF.

The sample holds one count of this clone. CDR3 amino acids: CASSGGTSGLIYEQYF. The CDR3 DNA reads TGTGCCAGCAGCGGGGGGACTAGCGGTCTTATCTACGAGCAGTACTTC. The gene calls are TRBV9 and TRBJ2-7; TRBD2 aligns across 11 bases. Trimming cost V 3 bases and J 3 bases; bases outside gene matches: 8. There are 16 residues in the CDR3. Germline loops: CDR1 SGDLS, CDR2 YYNGEE.

Regarding this clone: No conserved phenylalanine or tryptophan is present at the end of the CDR3, so a read error is the likely explanation. The chain employs TRBV19 and TRBJ1-2; tentatively, D is TRBD1 (6 bases). Germline CDR1 is LNHDA and CDR2 is SQIVND (reference sequence). Trimming removed 5 bases at V and 0 bases at J, with 16 bases between. The CDR3 length is 16 residues. In nucleotides, the CDR3 is TGTGCCAGTAGTGTCCCGACAGGCTACGCTAACTATGGCTACACCCTC. Protein: CASSVPTGYANYGYTL.

The chain is built from TRBV10-3 and TRBJ2-3; tentatively, D is TRBD2 (7 bases). The V gene lost 6 bases and the J gene lost 3 bases, with 10 bases spanning the gap. Per the germline V gene, CDR1 is ENHRY and CDR2 is SYGVKD. This CDR3 has 13 residues. The CDR3 sequence: CAIRGGETDTQYF. In DNA, the CDR3 is TGTGCCATCAGAGGGGGGGAGACAGATACGCAGTATTTT.

The V and J genes are TRBV4-1 and TRBJ2-2; 9 bases map to TRBD2. Germline V gene sequence: CDR1 MGHRA, CDR2 YSYEKL. This CDR3 region has 15 residues. Germline trimming cut 6 bases from V and 6 bases from J; bases unmatched to any gene: 8. CDR3 in amino acids: CASSHAGGHAGELFF. In nucleotides, the CDR3 is TGCGCCAGCAGTCACGCGGGGGGGCACGCCGGGGAGCTGTTTTTT.

The J gene is TRBJ1-2, the V gene TRBV9; 7 nucleotides agree with TRBD1. The CDR3 is 15 residues long. Germline V gene data show CDR1 as SGDLS and CDR2 as YYNGEE. J gave up 2 bases and V 0 bases, and 4 bases lay outside the gene matches. CDR3 region: CASSVGTDRNYGYTF. In nucleotides, the CDR3 is TGTGCCAGCAGCGTAGGAACGGACAGGAACTATGGCTACACCTTC.

The chain employs TRBV18 and TRBJ1-1; D uncertain. V lost 0 bases to trimming and J lost 6 bases, with 14 bases between them. Looked up from germline, CDR1 is KGHSH and CDR2 is LQKENI. CDR3 length: 15 residues. The CDR3 loop is CASSPPNLGSSEAFF. Here the CDR3 DNA reads TGTGCCAGCTCACCACCTAACCTTGGGAGCTCTGAAGCTTTCTTT.

The rearrangement links TRBV7-2 to TRBJ2-3, with 9 bases that match TRBD1. The germline V gene encodes CDR1 SGHTA and CDR2 FQGNSA. The length of the CDR3 is 16 residues. The ends lost 1 base at V and 4 bases at J; junction bases unmatched: 6. DNA for the CDR3: TGTGCCAGCAGCTTAGAACAGGGGGCGCCTTCAGATACGCAGTATTTT. Translation gives CASSLEQGAPSDTQYF.

This chain connects TRBV11-2 to TRBJ2-3; D unresolved. Trimming pared 1 base from V and 0 bases from J, leaving 8 bases between. The length of the CDR3 is 15 residues. Germline V gene lookup returns CDR1 SGHAT and CDR2 FQNNGV. Here the CDR3 DNA reads TGTGCCAGCAGCTTAGGGCCCGGGAGCACAGATACGCAGTATTTT. Protein: CASSLGPGSTDTQYF.

The J gene is TRBJ2-1, the V gene TRBV7-9; TRBD2 aligns across 14 bases. The CDR3 extends over 14 amino acids. The V segment lost 5 bases and the J segment 10 bases; nucleotides outside the gene matches: 4. In germline, CDR1 is SEHNR, CDR2 FQNEAQ (reference sequence). The DNA for the CDR3 is TGTGCCAGCAGCGGGACTAGCGGGGGTACGGAGCAGTTCTTC. The encoded protein is CASSGTSGGTEQFF.

The V and J genes are TRBV11-3 and TRBJ2-7; 7 bases fit TRBD2. V gave up 2 bases and J gave up 1 base; unmatched junction bases: 2. The CDR3 loop spans 14 amino acids. Looked up from germline, CDR1 is SGHNT and CDR2 is YENEEA. As DNA, the CDR3 is TGTGCCAGCAGCTTACGGGGACTATCCTACGAGCAGTACTTC. This encodes CASSLRGLSYEQYF.

In this sample, this clone turned up once. The V call is TRBV14, the J call TRBJ1-6; maybe TRBD1 (5 bases). The ends were cut back, 5 bases at V and 0 bases at J, with 11 bases in the middle. Germline CDR1 SGHDN, CDR2 FVKESK. The length of the CDR3 is 16 residues. CDR3: CASSRDSLSYNSPLHF. CDR3 in DNA: TGTGCCAGCAGCAGAGACAGCCTCTCCTATAATTCACCCCTCCACTTT.

The chain recombines TRBV7-9 with TRBJ2-2; 7 bases agree with TRBD2. The germline CDR1 and CDR2 sequences are SEHNR and FQNEAQ (reference sequence). The ends lost 5 bases at V and 4 bases at J; junction bases unmatched: 10. The CDR3 is 16 amino acids. This CDR3 reads CASSARGGSGTGELFF. DNA for the CDR3: TGTGCCAGCAGCGCACGCGGGGGATCGGGCACCGGGGAGCTGTTTTTT.

The V call is TRBV5-4, the J call TRBJ1-1, with TRBD1 as a possible D gene (6 bases). Trimming took 4 bases from V and 4 from J, leaving 17 bases between them. The CDR3 totals 15 residues. The germline gives CDR1 SGHNT, CDR2 YYREEE (reference sequence). CDR3 nucleotides: TGTGCCAGCAGCCCGAAAAACAGGGTGCCCACTGAAGCTTTCTTT. It specifies CASSPKNRVPTEAFF. Together with reference TRBV5-4 and TRBJ1-1, the CDR3 gives the full variable domain: ETGVTQSPTHLIKTRGQQVTLRCSSQSGHNTVSWYQQALGQGPQFIFQYYREEENGRGNFPPRFSGLQFPNYSSELNVNALELDDSALYLCASSPKNRVPTEAFFGQGTRLTVV.

The gene calls are TRBV6-6 and TRBJ1-2; 11 bases map to TRBD1. The CDR3 contains 15 residues. Trimming removed 1 base from V and 7 bases from J; junction bases left unmatched: 5. Germline lookup yields CDR1 MNHNY and CDR2 SVGAGI (reference sequence). CDR3 nucleotide sequence: TGTGCCAGCAGTTACTGGGGGACAGGGGGTAGTGGCTACACCTTC. It translates to CASSYWGTGGSGYTF.

The chain couples TRBV7-2 to TRBJ2-7, with TRBD1 identical over 7 bases. The CDR3 has 14 residues. Germline lookup yields CDR1 SGHTA and CDR2 FQGNSA. The J segment lost 4 bases and the V segment lost 6 bases, leaving 9 bases of the junction unmatched. The CDR3 here is CASSSLGQAYEQYF. In nucleotides, the CDR3 is TGTGCCAGCAGTTCGCTCGGACAGGCGTACGAGCAGTACTTC.

This clone was found once. The chain carries TRBV2 and TRBJ1-2, with 7 bases lining up with TRBD1. The ends lost 5 bases at V and 2 bases at J; junction bases unmatched: 2. Per the germline V gene, CDR1 is SNHLY and CDR2 is FYNNEI. The CDR3 runs 13 residues. CDR3 loop: CASSPDRNYGYTF. Here the CDR3 DNA reads TGTGCCAGCAGTCCGGACAGGAACTATGGCTACACCTTC. The variable domain in full, with the rest retrieved from reference TRBV2 and TRBJ1-2, is EPEVTQTPSHQVTQMGQEVILRCVPISNHLYFYWYRQILGQKVEFLVSFYNNEISEKSEIFDDQFSVERPDGSNFTLKIRSTKLEDSAMYFCASSPDRNYGYTFGSGTRLTVV.

The rearrangement links TRBV27 to TRBJ2-1, with 12 nucleotides matching TRBD1. Trimming cost V 3 bases and J 8 bases; bases outside gene matches: 2. CDR1 is MNHEY and CDR2 is SMNVEV in the germline V gene (reference sequence). The CDR3 sequence is 14 residues long. The CDR3 sequence: CASSLGTGGYEQFF. In DNA, the CDR3 is TGTGCCAGCAGTTTGGGGACAGGGGGCTATGAGCAGTTCTTC.